The TCR beta chain under discussion was sequenced for a study of CD8 T cells in ankylosing spondylitis. Study results and limitations: Clones tied to disease were said to be significantly enriched in matched ankylosing spondylitis synovial fluid. What appeared characteristic of ankylosing spondylitis blood was a TCR beta motif of 7 or 8 highly homologous variants.

With molecular barcodes, quantitative 5'-RACE was used to make the TCR beta libraries. TCRdb passed the 5' RACE reads through MiXCR, listing each CDR3 protein once. Seen here are 210,000 or so distinct CDR3 sequences, around a quarter observed once, and the top ten hold about 7%. This clonotype was observed at least ten times. Its antigen is as yet unknown. The CDR3 totals 13 residues. V was pared by 4 bases and J by 2 bases, with 9 bases between. Germline CDR1 reads SGHRS; CDR2 reads YFSETQ. The receptor's source is a male donor with ankylosing spondylitis or in good health (not recorded which). Sequencing was done on a sample of blood, either unsorted or a sorted T cell fraction (not recorded which). The chain uses TRBV5-1 and TRBJ1-1; D unresolved. The CDR3 spells CASSPGGNTEAFF. Here the CDR3 DNA reads TGCGCCAGCAGCCCCGGAGGAAACACTGAAGCTTTCTTT.